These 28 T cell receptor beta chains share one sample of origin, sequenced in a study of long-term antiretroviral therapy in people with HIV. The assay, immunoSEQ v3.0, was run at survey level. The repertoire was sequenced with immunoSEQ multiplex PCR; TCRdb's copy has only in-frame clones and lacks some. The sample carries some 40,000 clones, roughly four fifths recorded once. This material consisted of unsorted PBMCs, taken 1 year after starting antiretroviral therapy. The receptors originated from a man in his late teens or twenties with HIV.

The CDR3 region is CASLLDRANEQFF. DNA of the CDR3: TGTGCCAGCCTACTCGACAGAGCCAATGAGCAGTTCTTC. This rearrangement joins TRBV6-1 to TRBJ2-1, with D maybe TRBD1 (5 bases). Germline assignment: CDR1 MNHNS and CDR2 SASEGT. The CDR3 is made up of 13 amino acids. The V gene lost 8 bases and the J gene lost 6 bases, with 14 bases spanning the gap.

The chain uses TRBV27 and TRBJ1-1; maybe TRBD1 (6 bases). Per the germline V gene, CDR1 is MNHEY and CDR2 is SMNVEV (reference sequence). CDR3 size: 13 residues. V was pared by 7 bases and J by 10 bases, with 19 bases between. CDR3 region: CASMGAYRERAFF. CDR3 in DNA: TGTGCCAGCATGGGGGCCTATCGAGAGAGAGCTTTCTTT.

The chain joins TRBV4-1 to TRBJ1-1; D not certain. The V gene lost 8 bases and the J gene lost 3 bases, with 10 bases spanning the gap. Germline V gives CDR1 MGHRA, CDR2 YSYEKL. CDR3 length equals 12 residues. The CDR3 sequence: CASRRGDTEAFF. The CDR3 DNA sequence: TGCGCCAGCCGCCGGGGAGACACTGAAGCTTTCTTT.

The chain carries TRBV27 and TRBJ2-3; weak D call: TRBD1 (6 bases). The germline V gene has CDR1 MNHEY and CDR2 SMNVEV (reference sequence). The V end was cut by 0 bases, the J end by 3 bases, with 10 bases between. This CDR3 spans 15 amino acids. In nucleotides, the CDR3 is TGTGCCAGCAGTTTATCGGACAGTATAACAGATACGCAGTATTTT. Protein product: CASSLSDSITDTQYF.

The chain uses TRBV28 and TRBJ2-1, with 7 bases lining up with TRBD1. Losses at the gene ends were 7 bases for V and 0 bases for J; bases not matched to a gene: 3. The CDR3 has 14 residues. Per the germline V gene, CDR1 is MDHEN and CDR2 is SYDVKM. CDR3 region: CASIGGSSYNEQFF. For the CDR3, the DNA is TGTGCCAGCATAGGGGGCAGCTCCTACAATGAGCAGTTCTTC.

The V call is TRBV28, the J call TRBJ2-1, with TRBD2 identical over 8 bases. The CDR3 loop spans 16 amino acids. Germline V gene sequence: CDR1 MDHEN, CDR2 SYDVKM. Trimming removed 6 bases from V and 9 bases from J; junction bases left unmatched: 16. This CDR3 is CASREAGLGSTSEQFF. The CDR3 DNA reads TGTGCCAGCAGAGAAGCGGGACTAGGAAGTACCAGTGAGCAGTTCTTC.

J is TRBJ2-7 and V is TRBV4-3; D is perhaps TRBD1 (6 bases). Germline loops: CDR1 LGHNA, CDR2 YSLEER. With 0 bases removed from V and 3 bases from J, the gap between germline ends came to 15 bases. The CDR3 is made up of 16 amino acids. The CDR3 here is CASSQDPGTLLYEQYF. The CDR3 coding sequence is TGCGCCAGCAGCCAAGATCCTGGGACACTTCTCTACGAGCAGTACTTC.

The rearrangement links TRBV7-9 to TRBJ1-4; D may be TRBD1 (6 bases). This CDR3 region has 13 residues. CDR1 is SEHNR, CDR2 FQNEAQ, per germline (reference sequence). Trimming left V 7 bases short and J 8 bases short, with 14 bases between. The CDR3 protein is CASKPGEMEKLFF. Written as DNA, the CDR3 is TGTGCCAGCAAACCAGGGGAAATGGAAAAACTGTTTTTT. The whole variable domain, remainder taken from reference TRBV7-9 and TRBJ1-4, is DTGVSQNPRHKITKRGQNVTFRCDPISEHNRLYWYRQTLGQGPEFLTYFQNEAQLEKSRLLSDRFSAERPKGSFSTLEIQRTEQGDSAMYLCASKPGEMEKLFFGSGTQLSVL.

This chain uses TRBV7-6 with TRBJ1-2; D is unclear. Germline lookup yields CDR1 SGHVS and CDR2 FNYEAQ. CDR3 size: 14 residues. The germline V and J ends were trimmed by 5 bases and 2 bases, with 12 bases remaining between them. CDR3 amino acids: CASSLGHGNYGYTF. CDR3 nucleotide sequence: TGTGCCAGCAGCCTTGGGCACGGAAACTATGGCTACACCTTC.

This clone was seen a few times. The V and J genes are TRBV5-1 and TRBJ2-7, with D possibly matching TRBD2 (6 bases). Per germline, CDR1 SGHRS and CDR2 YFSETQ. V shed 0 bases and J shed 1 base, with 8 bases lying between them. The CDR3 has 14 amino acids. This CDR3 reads CASSLAGGSYEQYF. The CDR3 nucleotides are TGCGCCAGCAGCTTGGCCGGGGGTTCCTACGAGCAGTACTTC.

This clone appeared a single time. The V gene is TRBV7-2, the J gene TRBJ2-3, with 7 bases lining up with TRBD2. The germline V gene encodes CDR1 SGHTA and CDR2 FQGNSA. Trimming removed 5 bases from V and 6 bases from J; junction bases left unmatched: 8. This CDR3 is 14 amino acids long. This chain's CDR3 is CASSQTSRPDTQYF. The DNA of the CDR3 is TGTGCCAGCAGCCAGACTAGCAGGCCCGATACGCAGTATTTT.

In DNA form, the CDR3 reads TGTGCCAGCAGCTCCGGGGGTGACAATGAGCAGTTCTTC. This codes for CASSSGGDNEQFF. The chain carries TRBV7-3 and TRBJ2-1; a weak D match, TRBD2 (6 bases). The germline V gene has CDR1 SGHTA and CDR2 FQGTGA. CDR3 length equals 13 residues. V dropped 4 bases and J dropped 5 bases, with 9 bases sitting between them. Full variable domain (outside the CDR3, taken from reference TRBV7-3 and TRBJ2-1): GAGVSQTPSNKVTEKGKYVELRCDPISGHTALYWYRQSLGQGPEFLIYFQGTGAADDSGLPNDRFFAVRPEGSVSTLKIQRTERGDSAVYLCASSSGGDNEQFFGPGTRLTVL.

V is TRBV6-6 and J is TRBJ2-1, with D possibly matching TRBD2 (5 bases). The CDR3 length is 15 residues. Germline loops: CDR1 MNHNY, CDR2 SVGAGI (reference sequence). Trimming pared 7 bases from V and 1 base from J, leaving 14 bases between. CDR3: CASTLTSGSYNEQFF. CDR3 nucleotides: TGTGCCAGCACATTGACAAGCGGTTCCTACAATGAGCAGTTCTTC.

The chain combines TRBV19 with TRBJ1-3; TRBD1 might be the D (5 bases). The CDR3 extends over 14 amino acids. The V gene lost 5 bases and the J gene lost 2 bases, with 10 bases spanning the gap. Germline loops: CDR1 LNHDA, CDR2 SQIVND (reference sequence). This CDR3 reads CASSLAGPGNTIYF. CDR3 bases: TGTGCCAGTAGTTTAGCAGGGCCTGGAAACACCATATATTTT.

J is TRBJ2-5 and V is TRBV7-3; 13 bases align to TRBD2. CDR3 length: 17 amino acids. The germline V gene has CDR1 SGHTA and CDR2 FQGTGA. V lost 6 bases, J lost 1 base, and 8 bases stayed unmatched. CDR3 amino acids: CASSPGLAGVVQETQYF. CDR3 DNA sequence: TGTGCCAGCAGTCCAGGACTAGCGGGAGTGGTCCAAGAGACCCAGTACTTC. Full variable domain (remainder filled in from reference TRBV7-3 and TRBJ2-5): GAGVSQTPSNKVTEKGKYVELRCDPISGHTALYWYRQSLGQGPEFLIYFQGTGAADDSGLPNDRFFAVRPEGSVSTLKIQRTERGDSAVYLCASSPGLAGVVQETQYFGPGTRLLVL.

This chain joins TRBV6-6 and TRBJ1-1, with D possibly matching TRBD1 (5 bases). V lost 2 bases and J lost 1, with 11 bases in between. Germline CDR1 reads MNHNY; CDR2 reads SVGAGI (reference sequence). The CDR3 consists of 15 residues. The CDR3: CASSYPAQGNTEAFF. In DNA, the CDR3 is TGTGCCAGCAGTTACCCGGCCCAGGGGAACACTGAAGCTTTCTTT.

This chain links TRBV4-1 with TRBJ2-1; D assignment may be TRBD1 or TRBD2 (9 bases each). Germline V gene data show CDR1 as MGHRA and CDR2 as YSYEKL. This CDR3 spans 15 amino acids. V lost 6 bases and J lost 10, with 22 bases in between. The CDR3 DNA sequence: TGCGCCAGCAGAACTCTAGCGGGACAGGGAAGGGAGCAGTTCTTC. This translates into CASRTLAGQGREQFF.

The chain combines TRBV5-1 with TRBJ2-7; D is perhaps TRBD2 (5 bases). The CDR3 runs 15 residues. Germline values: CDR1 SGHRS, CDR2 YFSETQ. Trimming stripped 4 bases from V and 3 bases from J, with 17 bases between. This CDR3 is CASSTPSVDYYEQYF. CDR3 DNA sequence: TGCGCCAGCAGCACCCCCTCAGTAGACTACTACGAGCAGTACTTC.

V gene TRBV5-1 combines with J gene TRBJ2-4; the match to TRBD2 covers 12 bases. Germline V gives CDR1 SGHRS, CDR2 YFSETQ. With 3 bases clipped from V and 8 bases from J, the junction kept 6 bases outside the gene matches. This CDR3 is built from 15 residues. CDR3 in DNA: TGCGCCAGCAGCTCCCGGACTAGCGGGAATGACATTCAGTACTTC. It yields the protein CASSSRTSGNDIQYF.

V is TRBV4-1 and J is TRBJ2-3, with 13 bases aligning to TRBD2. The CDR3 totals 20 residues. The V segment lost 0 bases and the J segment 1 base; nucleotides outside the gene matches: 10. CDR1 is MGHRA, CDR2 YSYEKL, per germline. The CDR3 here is CASSQDLLAGGPWGTDTQYF. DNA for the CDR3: TGCGCCAGCAGCCAAGACTTACTAGCGGGAGGGCCGTGGGGCACAGATACGCAGTATTTT.

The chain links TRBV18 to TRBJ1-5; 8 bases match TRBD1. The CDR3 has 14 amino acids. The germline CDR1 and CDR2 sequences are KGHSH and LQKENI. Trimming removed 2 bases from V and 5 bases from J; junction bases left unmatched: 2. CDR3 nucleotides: TGTGCCAGCTCACCATCGACAGGGGATCAGCCCCAGCATTTT. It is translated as CASSPSTGDQPQHF.

The CDR3 here is CASSGERFNEQFF. CDR3 sequence (DNA): TGTGCCAGCAGTGGAGAGCGATTCAATGAGCAGTTCTTC. V is TRBV25-1 and J is TRBJ2-1; D is ambiguous. Germline V gene data show CDR1 as MGHDK and CDR2 as SYGVNS. This CDR3 contains 13 residues. V was shortened by 4 bases and J by 6 bases, with 10 bases between the two germline ends.

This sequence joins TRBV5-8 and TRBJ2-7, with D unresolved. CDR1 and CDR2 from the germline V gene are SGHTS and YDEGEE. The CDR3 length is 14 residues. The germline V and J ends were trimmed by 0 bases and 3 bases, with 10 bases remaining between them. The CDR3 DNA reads TGTGCCAGCAGCTTGGACTTTCCAGACTACGAGCAGTACTTC. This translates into CASSLDFPDYEQYF. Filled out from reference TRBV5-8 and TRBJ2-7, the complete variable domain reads EAGVTQSPTHLIKTRGQQATLRCSPISGHTSVYWYQQALGLGLQFLLWYDEGEERNRGNFPPRFSGRQFPNYSSELNVNALELEDSALYLCASSLDFPDYEQYFGPGTRLTVT.

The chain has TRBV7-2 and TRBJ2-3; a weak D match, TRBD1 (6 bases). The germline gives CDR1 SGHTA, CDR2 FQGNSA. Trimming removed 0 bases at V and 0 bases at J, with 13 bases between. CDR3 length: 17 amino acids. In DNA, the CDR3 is TGTGCCAGCAGCTTAGCGGGGACAACTTCAAGCACAGATACGCAGTATTTT. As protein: CASSLAGTTSSTDTQYF.

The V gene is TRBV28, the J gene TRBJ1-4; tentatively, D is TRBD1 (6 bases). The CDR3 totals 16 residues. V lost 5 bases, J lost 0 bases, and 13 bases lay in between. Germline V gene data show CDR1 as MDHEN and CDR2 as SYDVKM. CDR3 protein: CASSAYRVATNEKLFF. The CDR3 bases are TGTGCCAGCAGTGCCTACAGGGTGGCAACTAATGAAAAACTGTTTTTT. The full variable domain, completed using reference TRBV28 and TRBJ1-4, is DVKVTQSSRYLVKRTGEKVFLECVQDMDHENMFWYRQDPGLGLRLIYFSYDVKMKEKGDIPEGYSVSREKKERFSLILESASTNQTSMYLCASSAYRVATNEKLFFGSGTQLSVL.

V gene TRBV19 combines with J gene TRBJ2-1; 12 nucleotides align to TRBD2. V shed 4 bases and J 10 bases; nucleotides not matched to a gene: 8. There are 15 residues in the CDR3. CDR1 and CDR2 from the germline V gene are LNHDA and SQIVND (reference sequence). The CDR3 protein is CASSTLAGGPWEQFF. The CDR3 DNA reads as TGTGCCAGTAGTACCCTAGCGGGAGGGCCTTGGGAGCAGTTCTTC.

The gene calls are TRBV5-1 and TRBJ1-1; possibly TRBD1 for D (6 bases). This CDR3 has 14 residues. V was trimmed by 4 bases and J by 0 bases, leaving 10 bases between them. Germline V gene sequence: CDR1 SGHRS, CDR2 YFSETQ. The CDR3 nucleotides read TGCGCCAGCAGCGCCGGACAGATGAACACTGAAGCTTTCTTT. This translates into CASSAGQMNTEAFF. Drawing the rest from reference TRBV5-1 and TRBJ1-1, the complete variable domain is KAGVTQTPRYLIKTRGQQVTLSCSPISGHRSVSWYQQTPGQGLQFLFEYFSETQRNKGNFPGRFSGRQFSNSRSEMNVSTLELGDSALYLCASSAGQMNTEAFFGQGTRLTVV.

The CDR3 here is CASTPGPGSDTQYF. The CDR3 bases are TGTGCCAGCACCCCAGGTCCAGGCTCAGATACGCAGTATTTT. The J gene is TRBJ2-3, the V gene TRBV11-3, with D uncertain. The germline gives CDR1 SGHNT, CDR2 YENEEA. CDR3 length: 14 residues. Trimming left V 7 bases short and J 4 bases short, with 15 bases between.